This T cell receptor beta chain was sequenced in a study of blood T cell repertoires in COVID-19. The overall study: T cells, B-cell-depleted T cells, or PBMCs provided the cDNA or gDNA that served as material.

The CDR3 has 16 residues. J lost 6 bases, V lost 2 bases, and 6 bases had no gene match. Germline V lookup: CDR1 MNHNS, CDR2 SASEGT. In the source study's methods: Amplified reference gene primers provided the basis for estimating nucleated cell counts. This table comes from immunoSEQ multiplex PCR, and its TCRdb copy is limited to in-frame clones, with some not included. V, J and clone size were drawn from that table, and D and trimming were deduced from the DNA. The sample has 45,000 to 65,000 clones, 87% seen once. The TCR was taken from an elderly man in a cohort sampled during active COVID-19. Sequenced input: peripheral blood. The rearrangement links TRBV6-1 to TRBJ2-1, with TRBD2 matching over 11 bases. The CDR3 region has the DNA TGTGCCAGCAGTGAAATAGCTAGCGGGAGGTTCAATGAGCAGTTCTTC. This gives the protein CASSEIASGRFNEQFF.